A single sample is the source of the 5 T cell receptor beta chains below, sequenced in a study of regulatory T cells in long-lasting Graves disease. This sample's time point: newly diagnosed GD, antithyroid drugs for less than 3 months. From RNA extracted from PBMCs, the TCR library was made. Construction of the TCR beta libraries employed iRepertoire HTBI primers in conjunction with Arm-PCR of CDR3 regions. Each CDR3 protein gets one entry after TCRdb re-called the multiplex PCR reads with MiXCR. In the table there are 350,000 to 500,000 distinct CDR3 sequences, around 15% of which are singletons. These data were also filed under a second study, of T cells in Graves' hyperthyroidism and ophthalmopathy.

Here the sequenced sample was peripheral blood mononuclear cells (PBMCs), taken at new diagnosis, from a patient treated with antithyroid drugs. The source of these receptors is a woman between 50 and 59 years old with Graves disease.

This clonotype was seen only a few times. The CDR3 sequence: CASSQDSGTPSSYEQYF. CDR3 coding DNA: TGTGCCAGCAGCCAAGATTCAGGGACCCCGAGCTCCTACGAGCAGTACTTC. The chain couples TRBV3-1 to TRBJ2-7, with D perhaps TRBD1 or TRBD2 (5 bases each). The V gene's germline CDR1 is LGHDT and CDR2 YNNKEL (reference sequence). Trimming took off 0 bases at V and 0 bases at J, with 15 bases between the two ends. CDR3 length equals 17 residues.

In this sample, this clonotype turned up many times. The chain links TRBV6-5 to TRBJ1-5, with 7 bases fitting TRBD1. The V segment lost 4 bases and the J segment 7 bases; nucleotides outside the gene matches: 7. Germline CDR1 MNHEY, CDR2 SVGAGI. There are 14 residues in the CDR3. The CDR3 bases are TGTGCCAGCAGTTCCCTGGACAGGAACCAGCCCCAGCATTTT. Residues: CASSSLDRNQPQHF.

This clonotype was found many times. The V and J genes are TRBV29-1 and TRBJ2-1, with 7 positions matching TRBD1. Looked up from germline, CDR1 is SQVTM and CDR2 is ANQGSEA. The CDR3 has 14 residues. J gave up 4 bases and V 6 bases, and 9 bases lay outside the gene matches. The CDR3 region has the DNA TGCAGCGTCAATGGACAGGTCGATTACAATGAGCAGTTCTTC. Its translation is CSVNGQVDYNEQFF.

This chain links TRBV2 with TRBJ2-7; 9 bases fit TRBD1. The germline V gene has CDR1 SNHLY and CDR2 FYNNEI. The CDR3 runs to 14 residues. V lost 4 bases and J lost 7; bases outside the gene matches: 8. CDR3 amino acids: CASSAWTGASEQYF. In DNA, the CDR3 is TGTGCCAGCAGTGCGTGGACAGGGGCTTCTGAGCAGTACTTC.

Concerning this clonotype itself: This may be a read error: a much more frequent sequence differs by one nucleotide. The CDR3 DNA follows: TGTGCCAGCAGTTTATCAGCGCAAGGGGGCGAGACCCAGTACTTC. Translated, it gives CASSLSAQGGETQYF. The chain links TRBV28 to TRBJ2-5; 7 positions agree with TRBD1. CDR1 and CDR2 (germline): MDHEN, SYDVKM. The ends lost 1 base at V and 5 bases at J; junction bases unmatched: 7. This CDR3 is built from 15 residues.